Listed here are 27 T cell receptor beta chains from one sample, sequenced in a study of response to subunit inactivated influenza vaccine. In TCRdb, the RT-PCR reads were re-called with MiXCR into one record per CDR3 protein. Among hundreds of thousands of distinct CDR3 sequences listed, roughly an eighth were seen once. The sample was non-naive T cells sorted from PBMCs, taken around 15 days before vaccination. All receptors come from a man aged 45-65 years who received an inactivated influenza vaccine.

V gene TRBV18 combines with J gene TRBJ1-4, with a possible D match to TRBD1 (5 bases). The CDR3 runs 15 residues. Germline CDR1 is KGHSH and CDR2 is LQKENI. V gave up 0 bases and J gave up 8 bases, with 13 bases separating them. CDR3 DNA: TGTGCCAGCTCACCACCCGCAGGGCCAAGCGAAAAACTGTTTTTT. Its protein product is CASSPPAGPSEKLFF.

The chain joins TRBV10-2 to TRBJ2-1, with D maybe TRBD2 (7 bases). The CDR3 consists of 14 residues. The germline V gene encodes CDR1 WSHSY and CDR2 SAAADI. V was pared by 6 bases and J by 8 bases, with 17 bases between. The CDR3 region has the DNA TGCGCCAGCAGCCTTAGGGGGGGGCCGTATGAGCAGTTCTTC. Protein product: CASSLRGGPYEQFF.

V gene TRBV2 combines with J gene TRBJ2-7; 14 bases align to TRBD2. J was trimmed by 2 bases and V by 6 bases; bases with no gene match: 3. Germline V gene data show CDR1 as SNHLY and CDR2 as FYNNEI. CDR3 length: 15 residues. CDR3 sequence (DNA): TGTGCCAGCAGGATGGGACTAGCGGGGGCCTACGAGCAGTACTTC. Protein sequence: CASRMGLAGAYEQYF.

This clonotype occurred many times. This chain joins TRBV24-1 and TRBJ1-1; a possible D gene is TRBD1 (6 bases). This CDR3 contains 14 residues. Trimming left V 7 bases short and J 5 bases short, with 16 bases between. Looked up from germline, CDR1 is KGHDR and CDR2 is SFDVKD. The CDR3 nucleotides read TGTGCCACCAGCAGAACAGGGATGGGGACTGAAGCTTTCTTT. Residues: CATSRTGMGTEAFF.

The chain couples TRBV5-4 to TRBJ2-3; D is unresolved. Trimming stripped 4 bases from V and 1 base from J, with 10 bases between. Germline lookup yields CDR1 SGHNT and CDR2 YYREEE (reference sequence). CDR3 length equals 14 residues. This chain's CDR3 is CASSIPSRTDTQYF. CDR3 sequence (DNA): TGTGCCAGCAGCATACCGTCCCGCACAGATACGCAGTATTTT.

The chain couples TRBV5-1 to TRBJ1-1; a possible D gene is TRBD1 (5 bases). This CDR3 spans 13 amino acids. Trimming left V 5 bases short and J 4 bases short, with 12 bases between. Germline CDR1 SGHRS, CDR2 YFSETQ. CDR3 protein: CASREQAGTEAFF. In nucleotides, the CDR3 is TGCGCCAGCAGAGAACAGGCGGGCACTGAAGCTTTCTTT.

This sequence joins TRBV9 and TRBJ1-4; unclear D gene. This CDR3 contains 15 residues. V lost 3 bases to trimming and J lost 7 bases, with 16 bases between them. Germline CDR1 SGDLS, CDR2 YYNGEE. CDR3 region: CASSGSGPWGEKLFF. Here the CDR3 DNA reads TGTGCCAGCAGCGGCTCCGGGCCGTGGGGTGAAAAACTGTTTTTT.

DNA for the CDR3: TGTGCCAGAAGCCCAGGGGTCACTGAAGCTTTCTTT. Its translation: CARSPGVTEAFF. The chain couples TRBV11-2 to TRBJ1-1, with D tentatively TRBD1 (6 bases). With 9 bases removed from V and 4 bases from J, the gap between germline ends came to 12 bases. This CDR3 comprises 12 residues. CDR1 is SGHAT and CDR2 is FQNNGV in the germline V gene.

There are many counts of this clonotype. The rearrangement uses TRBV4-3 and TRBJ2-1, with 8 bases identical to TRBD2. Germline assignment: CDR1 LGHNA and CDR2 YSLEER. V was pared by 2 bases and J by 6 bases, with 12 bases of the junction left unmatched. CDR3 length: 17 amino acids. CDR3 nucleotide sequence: TGCGCCAGCAGCCAAAGTCCGGGACTAGGAGGACGCAATGAGCAGTTCTTC. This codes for CASSQSPGLGGRNEQFF.

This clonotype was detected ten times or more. Here the CDR3 reads CASSPFTASAGETQYF. Written as DNA, the CDR3 is TGTGCCAGCAGCCCCTTTACGGCTAGCGCGGGAGAGACCCAGTACTTC. The rearrangement joins TRBV7-8 to TRBJ2-5, with a possible D match to TRBD2 (6 bases). The CDR3 totals 16 residues. Germline V gene lookup returns CDR1 SGHVS and CDR2 FQNEAQ. V was shortened by 5 bases and J by 4 bases, with 20 bases between the two germline ends.

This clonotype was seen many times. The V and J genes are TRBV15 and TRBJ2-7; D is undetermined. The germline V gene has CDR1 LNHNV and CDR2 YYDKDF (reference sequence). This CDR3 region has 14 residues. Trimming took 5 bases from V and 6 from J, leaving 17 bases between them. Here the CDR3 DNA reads TGTGCCACCAGCTGGTTTCGAGAGGCCCTCGAGCAGTACTTC. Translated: CATSWFREALEQYF.

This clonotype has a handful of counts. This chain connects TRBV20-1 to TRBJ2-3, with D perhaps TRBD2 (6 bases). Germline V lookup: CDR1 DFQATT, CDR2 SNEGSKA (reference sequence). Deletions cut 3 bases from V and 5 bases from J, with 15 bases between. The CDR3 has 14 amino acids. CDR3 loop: CSASVDYLEDTQYF. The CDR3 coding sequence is TGCAGTGCTAGCGTGGACTACCTCGAAGATACGCAGTATTTT.

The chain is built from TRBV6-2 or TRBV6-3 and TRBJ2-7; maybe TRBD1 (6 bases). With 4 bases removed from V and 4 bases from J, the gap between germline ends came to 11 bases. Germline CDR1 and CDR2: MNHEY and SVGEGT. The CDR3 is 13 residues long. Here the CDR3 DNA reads TGTGCCAGCAGTTCCACCGACAGGTACGAGCAGTACTTC. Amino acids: CASSSTDRYEQYF.

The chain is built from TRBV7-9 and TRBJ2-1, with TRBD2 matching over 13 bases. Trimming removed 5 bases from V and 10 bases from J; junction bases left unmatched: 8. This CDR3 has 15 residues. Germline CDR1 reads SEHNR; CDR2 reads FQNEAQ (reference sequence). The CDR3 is CASSRGLAGDGEQFF. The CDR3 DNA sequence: TGTGCCAGCAGCCGTGGACTAGCGGGAGACGGCGAGCAGTTCTTC.

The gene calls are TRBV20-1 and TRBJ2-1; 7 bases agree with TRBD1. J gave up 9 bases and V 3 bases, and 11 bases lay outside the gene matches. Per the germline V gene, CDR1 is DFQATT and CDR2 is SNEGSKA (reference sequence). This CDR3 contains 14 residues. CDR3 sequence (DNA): TGCAGTGCTAGGAGGGCGCGGTGGGACAGTGAGCAGTTCTTC. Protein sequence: CSARRARWDSEQFF.

This CDR3 reads CASSGSGAYNEQFF. CDR3 sequence (DNA): TGTGCCAGTAGTGGTAGCGGAGCTTACAATGAGCAGTTCTTC. The rearrangement uses TRBV19 and TRBJ2-1; tentative D call: TRBD2 (6 bases). The V end was cut by 5 bases, the J end by 4 bases, with 12 bases between. The CDR3 is 14 residues long. Germline lookup yields CDR1 LNHDA and CDR2 SQIVND (reference sequence).

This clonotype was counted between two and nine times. CDR3: CASIRGQGAEQYF. The CDR3 DNA sequence: TGTGCCAGCATCAGGGGACAGGGGGCCGAGCAGTACTTC. This sequence joins TRBV6-6 and TRBJ2-7; the match to TRBD1 covers 12 bases. This CDR3 has 13 residues. With V trimmed by 7 bases and J by 6 bases, 4 bases remained unmatched. Germline V gives CDR1 MNHNY, CDR2 SVGAGI (reference sequence).

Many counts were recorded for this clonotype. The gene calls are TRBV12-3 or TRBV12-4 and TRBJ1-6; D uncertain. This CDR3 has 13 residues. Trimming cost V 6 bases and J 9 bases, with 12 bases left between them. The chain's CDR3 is CASSQTRTSPLHF. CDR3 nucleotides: TGTGCCAGCAGCCAAACGCGGACTTCACCCCTCCACTTT.

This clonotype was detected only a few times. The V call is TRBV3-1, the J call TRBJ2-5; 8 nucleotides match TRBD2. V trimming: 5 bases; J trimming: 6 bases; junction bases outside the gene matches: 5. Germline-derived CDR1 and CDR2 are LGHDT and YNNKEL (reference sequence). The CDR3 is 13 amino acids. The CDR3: CASSNSGSQTQYF. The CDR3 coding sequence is TGTGCCAGCAGCAACAGCGGGAGTCAGACCCAGTACTTC.

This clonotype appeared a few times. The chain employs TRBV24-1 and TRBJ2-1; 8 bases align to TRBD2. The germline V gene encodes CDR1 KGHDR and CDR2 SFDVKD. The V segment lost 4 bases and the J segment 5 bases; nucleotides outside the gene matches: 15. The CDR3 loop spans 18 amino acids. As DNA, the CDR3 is TGTGCCACCAGTGACCAAACGGGGAGCGGGAGAGTCAACAATGAGCAGTTCTTC. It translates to CATSDQTGSGRVNNEQFF.

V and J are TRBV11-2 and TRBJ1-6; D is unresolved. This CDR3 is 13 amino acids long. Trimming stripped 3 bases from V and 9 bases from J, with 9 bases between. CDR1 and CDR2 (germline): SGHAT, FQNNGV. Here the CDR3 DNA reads TGTGCCAGCAGCTTGGAACGGGTTTCACCCCTCCACTTT. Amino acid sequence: CASSLERVSPLHF.

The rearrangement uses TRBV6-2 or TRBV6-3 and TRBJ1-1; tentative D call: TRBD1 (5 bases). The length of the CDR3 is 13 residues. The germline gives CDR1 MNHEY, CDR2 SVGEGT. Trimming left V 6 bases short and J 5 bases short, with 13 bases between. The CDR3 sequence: CASRAGGGTEAFF. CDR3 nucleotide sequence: TGTGCCAGCAGGGCTGGCGGGGGTACTGAAGCTTTCTTT.

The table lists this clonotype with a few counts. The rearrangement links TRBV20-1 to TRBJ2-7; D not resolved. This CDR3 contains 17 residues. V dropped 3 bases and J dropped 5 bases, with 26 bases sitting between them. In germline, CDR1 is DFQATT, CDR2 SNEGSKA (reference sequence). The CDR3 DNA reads TGCAGTGCTAGTAGGCTAGGTTGGACGGCCAAAGAGGACGAGCAGTACTTC. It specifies CSASRLGWTAKEDEQYF.

The CDR3 DNA reads as TGCGCCAGCAGCTTATTGATACCGACGGCTCAAGAGACCCAGTACTTC. Its protein product is CASSLLIPTAQETQYF. This chain uses TRBV5-1 with TRBJ2-5; D uncertain. V was pared by 2 bases and J by 2 bases, with 16 bases between. The CDR3 extends over 16 amino acids. Germline assignment: CDR1 SGHRS and CDR2 YFSETQ. The whole variable domain, remainder taken from reference TRBV5-1 and TRBJ2-5, is KAGVTQTPRYLIKTRGQQVTLSCSPISGHRSVSWYQQTPGQGLQFLFEYFSETQRNKGNFPGRFSGRQFSNSRSEMNVSTLELGDSALYLCASSLLIPTAQETQYFGPGTRLLVL.

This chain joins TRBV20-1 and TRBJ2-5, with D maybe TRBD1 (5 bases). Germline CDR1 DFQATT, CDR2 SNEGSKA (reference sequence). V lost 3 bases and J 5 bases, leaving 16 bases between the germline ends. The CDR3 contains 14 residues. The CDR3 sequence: CSARRPNQGETQYF. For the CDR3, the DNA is TGCAGTGCTAGGCGACCAAACCAGGGTGAGACCCAGTACTTC.

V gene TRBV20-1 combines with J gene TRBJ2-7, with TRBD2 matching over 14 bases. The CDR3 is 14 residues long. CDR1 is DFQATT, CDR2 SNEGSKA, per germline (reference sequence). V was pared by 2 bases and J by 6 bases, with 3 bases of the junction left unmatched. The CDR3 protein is CSARSGLAGVEQYF. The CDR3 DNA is TGCAGTGCTAGATCGGGACTAGCGGGAGTCGAGCAGTACTTC.

The CDR3 sequence is CASGGRAIEQYF. For the CDR3, the DNA is TGTGCCAGCGGCGGGAGGGCGATCGAGCAGTACTTC. The chain employs TRBV25-1 and TRBJ2-7, with 9 bases that match TRBD2. V lost 8 bases and J lost 6; bases outside the gene matches: 5. This CDR3 is built from 12 residues. Germline lookup yields CDR1 MGHDK and CDR2 SYGVNS.